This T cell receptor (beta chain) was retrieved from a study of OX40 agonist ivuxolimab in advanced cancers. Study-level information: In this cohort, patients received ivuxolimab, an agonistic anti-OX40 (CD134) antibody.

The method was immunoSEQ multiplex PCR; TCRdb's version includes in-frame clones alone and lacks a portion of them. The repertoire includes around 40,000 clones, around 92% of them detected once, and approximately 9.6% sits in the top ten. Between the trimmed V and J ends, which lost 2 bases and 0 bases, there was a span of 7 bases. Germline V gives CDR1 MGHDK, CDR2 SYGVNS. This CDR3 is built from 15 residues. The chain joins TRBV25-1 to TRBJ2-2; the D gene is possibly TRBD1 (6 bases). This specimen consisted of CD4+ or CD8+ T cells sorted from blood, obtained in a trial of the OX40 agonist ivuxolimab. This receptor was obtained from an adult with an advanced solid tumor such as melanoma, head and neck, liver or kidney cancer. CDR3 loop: CASSEGTPNTGELFF. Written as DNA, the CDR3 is TGTGCCAGCAGTGAAGGGACACCGAACACCGGGGAGCTGTTTTTT.